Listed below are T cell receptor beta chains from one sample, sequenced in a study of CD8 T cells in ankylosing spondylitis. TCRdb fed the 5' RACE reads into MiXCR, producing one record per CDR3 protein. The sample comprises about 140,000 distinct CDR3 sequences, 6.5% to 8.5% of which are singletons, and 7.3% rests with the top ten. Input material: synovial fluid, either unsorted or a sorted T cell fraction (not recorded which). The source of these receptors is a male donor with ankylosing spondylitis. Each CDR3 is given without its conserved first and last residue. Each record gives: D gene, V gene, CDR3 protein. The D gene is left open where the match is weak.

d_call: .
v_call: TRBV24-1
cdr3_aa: ATSGSGELF

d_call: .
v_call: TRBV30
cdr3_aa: AWSEGPLQY

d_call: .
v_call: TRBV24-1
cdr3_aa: ATSDWVGEAF

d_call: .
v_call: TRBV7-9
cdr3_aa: ASSLFQGLEQY

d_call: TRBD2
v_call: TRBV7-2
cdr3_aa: ASSIGTSLQETQY

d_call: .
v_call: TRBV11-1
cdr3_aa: ASSSWGNTEAF

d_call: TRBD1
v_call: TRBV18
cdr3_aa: ASSPDREAF

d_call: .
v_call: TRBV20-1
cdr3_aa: SGDGHEVAF

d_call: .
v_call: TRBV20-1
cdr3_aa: SARDRRLANTGELF

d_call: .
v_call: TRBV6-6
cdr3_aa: ASRRQATEAF

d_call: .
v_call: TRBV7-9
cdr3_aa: ASRFGADQPQH

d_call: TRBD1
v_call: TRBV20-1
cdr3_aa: SGGQFYEQY

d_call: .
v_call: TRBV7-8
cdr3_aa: ASSSRGPRYNEQF

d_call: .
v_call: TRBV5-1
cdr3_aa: ASTPGDWGSYGYT

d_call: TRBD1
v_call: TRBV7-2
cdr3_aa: ASILTGVGGYT

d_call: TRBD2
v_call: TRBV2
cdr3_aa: AFSMRALTSGSTGELF

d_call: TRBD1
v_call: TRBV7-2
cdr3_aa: ASRRGQEGDEQY

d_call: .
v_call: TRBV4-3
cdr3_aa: ASSRHRGSGVGEQY

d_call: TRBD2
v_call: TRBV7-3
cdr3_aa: ASSFTGGPYNEQF

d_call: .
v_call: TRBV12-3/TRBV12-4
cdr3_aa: ASSRDSDTQY

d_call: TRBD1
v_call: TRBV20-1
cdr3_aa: SASPWDRGRTEAF

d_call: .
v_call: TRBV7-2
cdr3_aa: ASSSGLVNTEAF

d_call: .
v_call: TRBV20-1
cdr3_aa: SASGGGDGTDTQY

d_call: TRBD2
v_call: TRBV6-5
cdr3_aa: ASSYSQLAGRTDTQY

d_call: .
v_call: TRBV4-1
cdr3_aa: ASSQGSRDYGYT

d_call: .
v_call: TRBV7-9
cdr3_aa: ASSPRDSPYGYT

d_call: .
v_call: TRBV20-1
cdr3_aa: SGEGEGQPQH

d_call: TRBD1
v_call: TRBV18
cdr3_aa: ASSPGTEETQY

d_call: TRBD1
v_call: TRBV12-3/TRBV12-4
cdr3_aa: ASSFGTDTLSYT

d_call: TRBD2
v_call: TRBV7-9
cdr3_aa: ASSWTSGNIGELF

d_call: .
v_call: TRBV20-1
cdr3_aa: SASDIRTYNEQF

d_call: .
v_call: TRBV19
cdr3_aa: ASRKSMSQPQH

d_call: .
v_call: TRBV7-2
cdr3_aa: ASSLRGGGRSTDTQY

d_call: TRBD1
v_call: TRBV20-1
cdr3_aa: SARDWKGANTEAF

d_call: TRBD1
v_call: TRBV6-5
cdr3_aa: ASSYSPSGDRGLDTEAF

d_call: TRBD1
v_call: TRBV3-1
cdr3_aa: ASSLTGVVYEQY

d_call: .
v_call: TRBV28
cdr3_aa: AAGHGYT

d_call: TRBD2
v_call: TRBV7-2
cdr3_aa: ASSFGLRGGAGEQF

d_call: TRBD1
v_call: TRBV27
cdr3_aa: ASSEDRAGEQF

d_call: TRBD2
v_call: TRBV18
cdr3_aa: ASSPGIAGTYEQY

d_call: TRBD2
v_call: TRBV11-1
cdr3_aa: ASSLGLAGLYEQY

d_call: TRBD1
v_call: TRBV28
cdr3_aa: ASSFRGQGVNSEQY

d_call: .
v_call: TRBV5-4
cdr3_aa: ASSFGRDQPQH

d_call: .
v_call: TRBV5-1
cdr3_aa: ASSSQGTGNSPLH

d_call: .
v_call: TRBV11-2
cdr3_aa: ASSLNPPETYEQY

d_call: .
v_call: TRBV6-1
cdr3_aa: ASSRNSVNTEAF

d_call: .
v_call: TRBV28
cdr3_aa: ASSSGVSNYGYT

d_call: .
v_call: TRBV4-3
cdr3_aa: ASSLDGGVGNQPQH

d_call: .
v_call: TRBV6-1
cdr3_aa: ASRYSYNEQF

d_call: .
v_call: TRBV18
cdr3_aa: ASSPSSMREFYGYT

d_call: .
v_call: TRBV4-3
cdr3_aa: ASSQDSQGANTIY